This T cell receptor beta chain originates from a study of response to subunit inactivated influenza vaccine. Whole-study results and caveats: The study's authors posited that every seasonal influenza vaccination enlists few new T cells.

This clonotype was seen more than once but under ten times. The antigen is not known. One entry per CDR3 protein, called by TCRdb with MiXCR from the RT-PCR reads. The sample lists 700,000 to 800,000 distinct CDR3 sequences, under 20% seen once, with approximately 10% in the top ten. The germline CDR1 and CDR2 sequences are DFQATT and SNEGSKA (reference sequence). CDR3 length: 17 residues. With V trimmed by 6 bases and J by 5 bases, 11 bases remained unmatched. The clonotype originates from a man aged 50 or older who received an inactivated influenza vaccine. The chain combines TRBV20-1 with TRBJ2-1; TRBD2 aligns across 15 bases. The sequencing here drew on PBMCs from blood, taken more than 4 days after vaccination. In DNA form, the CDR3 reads TGCAGTGCGTGGACTAGCGGGAGGGTGGTTAAGGACAATGAGCAGTTCTTC. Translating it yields CSAWTSGRVVKDNEQFF.